This T cell receptor beta chain appears in the sequencing data of a study of neurological immune-mediated disorders. Study findings and constraints: With the multiple sclerosis repertoire cluster, neither clinical nor MRI features showed any association.

One entry per CDR3 protein results from TCRdb running MiXCR on the 5' RACE reads. Here the sample spans approximately 100,000 distinct CDR3 sequences, roughly 4% being singletons. Germline assignment: CDR1 PRHDT and CDR2 FYEKMQ (reference sequence). Between the trimmed V and J ends, which lost 5 bases and 4 bases, there was a span of 18 bases. The CDR3 totals 16 residues. This clonotype was seen at least ten times. Its antigen is still unknown. The sequenced sample was PBMCs. This sequence was found in a woman aged 18-29 years with multiple sclerosis. J is TRBJ2-1 and V is TRBV13, with D perhaps matching TRBD1 (6 bases). CDR3 in amino acids: CASSPPGGQKYNEQFF. In nucleotides, the CDR3 is TGTGCCAGCAGCCCACCGGGCGGACAGAAATACAATGAGCAGTTCTTC.